The rows below give T cell receptor beta chains drawn from one sample of a study of blood T cell repertoires in COVID-19. Sequencing was performed with immunoSEQ multiplex PCR; in TCRdb, only in-frame clones are kept and a portion is missing. The table has approximately 200,000 clones, around 90% seen once. Sequencing used PBMCs or T cells enriched from blood (not recorded which). The receptors here all came from a woman in her twenties or thirties who had recovered from COVID-19. CDR3s include the opening cysteine and the closing phenylalanine or tryptophan. The D gene is left open where the match is weak. A row's size may be missing; if present it is once, few, many or a size class.

d_gene,j_gene,v_gene,abundance,CDR3nt,CDR3aa
-,TRBJ2-7,TRBV4-3,-,TGCGCCAGCAGCCAAGATAGGAGGAACGAGCAGTACTTC,CASSQDRRNEQYF
-,TRBJ2-3,TRBV4-3,-,TGCGCCAGCAGCCAGCAGACAGGGAGGCCCGCAGATACGCAGTATTTT,CASSQQTGRPADTQYF
-,TRBJ2-5,TRBV14,-,TGTGCCAGCAGCCACAATCTACAAGAGACCCAGTACTTC,CASSHNLQETQYF
-,TRBJ1-2,TRBV18,once,TGTGCCAGCTCAGAGGGACAAGACTATGGCTACACCTTC,CASSEGQDYGYTF
TRBD1,TRBJ2-7,TRBV19,-,TGTGCCAGTAGCAAGACAGGGGCGGGCGGCGAGCAGTACTTC,CASSKTGAGGEQYF
TRBD2,TRBJ2-3,TRBV7-9,-,TGTGCCAGCAGCTGGACTAGCGGAAAGGTAGATACGCAGTATTTT,CASSWTSGKVDTQYF
TRBD1,TRBJ1-1,TRBV7-2,-,TGTGCAGCGGGGACAGGGGCGCGGAACACTGAAGCTTTCTTT,CAAGTGARNTEAFF
TRBD1,TRBJ1-2,TRBV15,-,TGTGCCACCAGCATAGGGACAGTCTATGGCTACACCTTC,CATSIGTVYGYTF
-,TRBJ2-1,TRBV15,-,TGTGCCACCAGCGAACCCCAGGGCCTGTACGATGAGCAGTTCTTC,CATSEPQGLYDEQFF
-,TRBJ2-7,TRBV7-2,once,TGTGCCAGCAGCCGTCGACAGACCTACGAGCAGTACTTC,CASSRRQTYEQYF
TRBD1,TRBJ1-2,TRBV28,-,TGTGCCAGCAGTTTAGCCGACAGGGCCGTCTATGGCTACACCTTC,CASSLADRAVYGYTF
TRBD1,TRBJ2-3,TRBV6-2/TRBV6-3,-,TGTGCCAGCAGTGGCCGGGACAGGGACGGAGTGGGCACAGATACGCAGTATTTT,CASSGRDRDGVGTDTQYF
TRBD2,TRBJ2-1,TRBV28,-,TGTGCCAGCAGTGAACCTAGCGGGGCCTACAATGAGCAGTTCTTC,CASSEPSGAYNEQFF
-,TRBJ2-5,TRBV9,-,TGTGCCAGCAGCCCAGGAGGCCATCAAGAGACCCAGTACTTC,CASSPGGHQETQYF
-,TRBJ2-2,TRBV19,few,TGTGCCAGTAGTATTCACATCGCCGACACCGGGGAGCTGTTTTTT,CASSIHIADTGELFF
TRBD2,TRBJ2-3,TRBV3-1/TRBV3-2,-,TGTGCCAGCAGCCCCCACTCTAGCGGGAGGGCCCGAACGCAGTATTTT,CASSPHSSGRARTQYF
-,TRBJ1-5,TRBV7-8,-,TGTGCCAGCAGCTCACAAGCACGTGGGCTCTATAGCAATCAGCCCCAGCATTTT,CASSSQARGLYSNQPQHF
-,TRBJ2-7,TRBV28,once,TGTGCCAGCAGTTACCGGGACTTGGGGCGCTACGAGCAGTACTTC,CASSYRDLGRYEQYF
TRBD2,TRBJ2-1,TRBV7-2,few,TGTGCCAGCAGCTTAGGACTAGCGGGAGGGGATGAGCAGTTCTTC,CASSLGLAGGDEQFF
TRBD1,TRBJ2-1,TRBV10-3,-,TGTGCCATCAGTGCATCAACCACAGGGGGAGATGAGCAGTTCTTC,CAISASTTGGDEQFF
TRBD1,TRBJ2-1,TRBV18,-,TGTGCCAGCTCACCACAGGGGGCAGGTGAGCAGTTCTTC,CASSPQGAGEQFF
-,TRBJ2-3,TRBV7-2,-,TGTGCCAGCAGCTTAGCCTCGACAGATACGCAGTATTTT,CASSLASTDTQYF
-,TRBJ2-1,TRBV7-6,few,TGTGCCAGCAGCTTAGTGGCAGACTCCTACAATGAGCAGTTCTTC,CASSLVADSYNEQFF
TRBD1,TRBJ1-1,TRBV7-9,-,TGTGCCAGCAGCTGGCGACCGGACAGGGGGAACACTGAAGCTTTCTTT,CASSWRPDRGNTEAFF
-,TRBJ1-2,TRBV6-5,-,TGTGCCAGCAGCAAAGGAGACGTCTATGGCTACACCTTC,CASSKGDVYGYTF
-,TRBJ2-1,TRBV30,-,TGTGCTAGAACAGGGAGCTCCTACAATGAGCAGTTCTTC,CARTGSSYNEQFF
-,TRBJ1-2,TRBV24-1,-,TGTGCCACCAGTGATCAACCGACAGGCGGGGGCTACACCTTC,CATSDQPTGGGYTF
TRBD1,TRBJ1-1,TRBV5-1,-,TGCGCCAGCAGCGGGACAGGGGGTCCTGAAGCTTTCTTT,CASSGTGGPEAFF
-,TRBJ2-5,TRBV11-3,-,TGTGCCAGCAGTCAGAGGACGGGATCCTTAGAGACCCAGTACTTC,CASSQRTGSLETQYF
-,TRBJ1-2,TRBV7-9,-,TGTGCCAGCAGCTTTAGACAGGAGTTGCGAGGCTACACCTTC,CASSFRQELRGYTF
TRBD1,TRBJ1-4,TRBV28,-,TGTGCCAGCAGAACTCAGGGGGCAACTAATGAAAAACTGTTTTTT,CASRTQGATNEKLFF
TRBD1,TRBJ1-1,TRBV12-5,-,TGTGCTAGTGGTTTGGTAGGTACAGGGGGCCACACTGAAGCTTTCTTT,CASGLVGTGGHTEAFF
-,TRBJ2-7,TRBV12-3/TRBV12-4,-,TGTGCCAGCAGTTTCGGACAGCACTACGAGCAGTACTTC,CASSFGQHYEQYF
-,TRBJ2-7,TRBV9,-,TGTGCCAGCAGCGTAGCTAACCCCCAGGAGGGTAACTACGAGCAGTACTTC,CASSVANPQEGNYEQYF
-,TRBJ1-1,TRBV19,-,TGTGCCAGTAGTATTTCCCTGGCAGGAAGTGAAGCTTTCTTT,CASSISLAGSEAFF
TRBD1,TRBJ1-6,TRBV7-9,-,TGTGCCAGCAGCCCCTCCGGGACAGGGGGGAATTCACCCCTCCACTTT,CASSPSGTGGNSPLHF
TRBD2,TRBJ2-1,TRBV19,-,TGTGCCAGTAGTAACTTAGCGGGGGGGTCAGATGAGCAGTTCTTC,CASSNLAGGSDEQFF